The entry below describes one T cell receptor (beta chain). The CDR3 totals 13 residues. V lost 0 bases and J 6 bases, leaving 9 bases between the germline ends. Germline lookup yields CDR1 DFQATT and CDR2 SNEGSKA (reference sequence). For the second PCR, which ran for roughly 6 to 12 cycles, a sample-barcoded 5' primer and a J-beta primer mix were used. Tagging of each cDNA molecule was performed by a template-switch adaptor with 12 random nucleotides. TCRdb analysed the 5' RACE reads with MiXCR anew, one entry per CDR3 protein. The table lists fewer than 2,000,000 distinct CDR3 sequences, roughly 32% of them singletons. The sample originates from a study of blood T cells in healthy people across ages.

The sample comprised blood. The chain combines TRBV20-1 with TRBJ2-1; TRBD1 might be the D (6 bases). The clonotype originates from a woman aged 25 to 39 in good health. The CDR3 sequence is CSARDYRANEQFF. The CDR3 DNA reads TGCAGTGCTAGAGATTACAGGGCCAATGAGCAGTTCTTC.